These 3 T cell receptor beta chains were sequenced from one sample in a study of T cells in Graves' hyperthyroidism and ophthalmopathy. RNA transcripts were the template for amplifying TCR beta CDR3 regions. TCR CDR3 underwent first-round RT-PCR with the HTBI primer set. TCRdb redid the calling of the multiplex PCR reads with MiXCR, one entry per CDR3 protein. This sample has around 490,000 distinct CDR3 sequences, with 15% to 20% found just once. The source material was blood. The origin of the receptors is a man aged 35-49 years with Graves' ophthalmopathy.

This clonotype was detected many times. This chain connects TRBV5-1 to TRBJ2-1; D perhaps matches TRBD2 (6 bases). This CDR3 contains 13 residues. The V and J ends lost 4 bases and 7 bases respectively, with 12 bases between them. The germline CDR1 and CDR2 sequences are SGHRS and YFSETQ. The CDR3 loop reads CASSPGTVNEQFF. Written as DNA, the CDR3 is TGCGCCAGCAGCCCCGGGACTGTAAATGAGCAGTTCTTC.

Of note for this clonotype: This may stem from a read error, because a much larger clone lies one nucleotide away. V gene TRBV30 combines with J gene TRBJ1-1; TRBD1 is a possible D gene (6 bases). Germline CDR1 GTSNPN, CDR2 SVGIG (reference sequence). This CDR3 region has 15 residues. CDR3 sequence reads: CAWGGQGPRGTGAFF. As DNA, the CDR3 is TGTGCCTGGGGGGGACAAGGGCCTAGGGGCACTGGAGCTTTCTTT.

This clonotype appeared a few times. V usage is TRBV7-9 and J usage is TRBJ2-5, with 9 bases that match TRBD1. The CDR3 extends over 15 amino acids. In germline, CDR1 is SEHNR, CDR2 FQNEAQ (reference sequence). J gave up 2 bases and V 2 bases, and 3 bases lay outside the gene matches. The CDR3 DNA follows: TGTGCCAGCAGCTTATTACAGGGGGCTCAAGAGACCCAGTACTTC. Translation gives CASSLLQGAQETQYF.